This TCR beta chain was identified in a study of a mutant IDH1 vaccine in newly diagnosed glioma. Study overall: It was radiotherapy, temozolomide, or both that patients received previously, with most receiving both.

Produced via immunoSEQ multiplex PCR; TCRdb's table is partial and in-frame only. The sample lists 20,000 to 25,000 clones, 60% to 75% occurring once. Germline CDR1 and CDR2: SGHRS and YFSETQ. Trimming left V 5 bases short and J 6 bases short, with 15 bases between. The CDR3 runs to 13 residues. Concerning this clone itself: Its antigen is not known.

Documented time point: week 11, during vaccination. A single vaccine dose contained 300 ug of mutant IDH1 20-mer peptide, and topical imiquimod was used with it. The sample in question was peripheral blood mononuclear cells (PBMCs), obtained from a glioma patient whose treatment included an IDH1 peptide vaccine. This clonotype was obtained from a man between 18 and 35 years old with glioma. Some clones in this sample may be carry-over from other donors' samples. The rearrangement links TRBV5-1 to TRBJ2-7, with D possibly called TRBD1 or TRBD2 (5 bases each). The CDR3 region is CASSRDPAGEQYF. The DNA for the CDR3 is TGCGCCAGCAGTCGGGACCCCGCCGGCGAGCAGTACTTC.